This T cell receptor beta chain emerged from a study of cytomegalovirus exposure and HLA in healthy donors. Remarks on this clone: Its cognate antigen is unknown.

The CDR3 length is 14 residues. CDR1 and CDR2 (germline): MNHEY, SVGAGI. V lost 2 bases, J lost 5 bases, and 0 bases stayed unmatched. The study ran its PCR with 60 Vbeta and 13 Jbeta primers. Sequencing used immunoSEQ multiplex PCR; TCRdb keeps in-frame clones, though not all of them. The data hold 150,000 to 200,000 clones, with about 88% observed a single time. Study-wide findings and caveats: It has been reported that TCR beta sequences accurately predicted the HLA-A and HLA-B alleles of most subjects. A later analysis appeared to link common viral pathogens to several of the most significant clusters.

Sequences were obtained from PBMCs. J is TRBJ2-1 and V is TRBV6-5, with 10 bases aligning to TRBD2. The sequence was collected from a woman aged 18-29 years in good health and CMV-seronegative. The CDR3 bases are TGTGCCAGCAGTTACGGACTAGCGGACAATGAGCAGTTCTTC. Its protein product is CASSYGLADNEQFF.